This T cell receptor beta chain stems from a study of identical twins. With 0 bases removed from V and 3 bases from J, the gap between germline ends came to 10 bases. This CDR3 comprises 14 residues. CDR1 and CDR2 from the germline V gene are SGHRS and YFSETQ. In TCRdb, the 5' RACE reads were re-called with MiXCR into one record per CDR3 protein. The repertoire holds hundreds of thousands of distinct CDR3 sequences, with 20% to 30% as singletons. This clonotype has at least ten counts. Separately, the same data were catalogued under a study of T cells expressing NK-cell markers. That study adds: An anti-gamma-delta TCR antibody was added in several experiments. It restricted sorting to alpha-beta TCR-expressing T cells.

This receptor was obtained from a woman aged 18-29 years in good health. V is TRBV5-1 and J is TRBJ2-7; TRBD2 is a possible D gene (6 bases). What was sequenced was CD4+ T cells sorted from blood. CDR3 region: CASSLVGGDYEQYF. The DNA of the CDR3 is TGCGCCAGCAGCTTGGTTGGAGGGGACTACGAGCAGTACTTC.